This is a list of T cell receptor beta chains from one sample in a study of blood T cell repertoires in COVID-19. TCRdb keeps only in-frame clones here, not all; method: immunoSEQ multiplex PCR. This table holds 450,000 or so clones, over 85% found once. The sequencing sample was made of peripheral blood. The origin of the receptors is a man aged 18 to 30 with COVID-19, enrolled during active disease. The CDR3 runs from the conserved cysteine through the conserved F or W. A D gene is named only where the DNA matches it firmly. Size values are once, few and many counts, or a class for expanded clones, and some rows have none.

TRBV5-4	TRBJ2-3	.	.	TGTGCCAGCAGCTTACGGGGTCAGCCAGATACGCAGTATTTT	CASSLRGQPDTQYF
TRBV6-1	TRBJ2-3	.	.	TGTGCCAGCAGTGAAGGACAGCAAATCACAGATACGCAGTATTTT	CASSEGQQITDTQYF
TRBV27	TRBJ2-3	.	.	TGTGCCAGCAGTCCGTGGGGCCCCAGCACAGATACGCAGTATTTT	CASSPWGPSTDTQYF
TRBV5-6	TRBJ2-7	.	.	TGTGCCAGCAGCTTGTACGGTATTTACGAGCAGTACTTC	CASSLYGIYEQYF
TRBV6-5	TRBJ2-7	TRBD1	.	TGTGCCAGCGCCCGGGACAGGGTCACCTACGAGCAGTACTTC	CASARDRVTYEQYF
TRBV5-1	TRBJ2-3	.	.	TGCGCCAGCAGCTTAGGGGCGGATACGCAGTATTTT	CASSLGADTQYF
TRBV19	TRBJ1-1	.	.	TGTGCCAGTAGTATGGATCGGAGAATGAACACTGAAGCTTTCTTT	CASSMDRRMNTEAFF
TRBV7-9	TRBJ1-2	.	once	TGTGCCAGCAGCTCCAGGGATTTATTCTATGGCTACACCTTC	CASSSRDLFYGYTF
TRBV3-1/TRBV3-2	TRBJ2-5	TRBD2	.	TGTGCCAGCAGCCAAGCCCCCGGGACTAGCGATTTGGAGACCCAGTACTTC	CASSQAPGTSDLETQYF
TRBV7-9	TRBJ2-5	TRBD1	.	TGTGCCAGCAGCCCATCTATCACCAGGGACAGGATGACCCAGTACTTC	CASSPSITRDRMTQYF
TRBV3-1/TRBV3-2	TRBJ1-1	TRBD1	.	TGTGCCAGTAGCGACAGGGGGCAATTTGTTAAGGCTTTCTTT	CASSDRGQFVKAFF
TRBV27	TRBJ2-7	.	few	TGTGCCAGCAGTTTAGAGTTTGACAGGTTAGGGCCCTACGAGCAGTACTTC	CASSLEFDRLGPYEQYF
TRBV3-1/TRBV3-2	TRBJ1-1	TRBD1	.	TGTGCCAGCAGCCAAGGTCCAACAGGGGGGTACACTGAAGCTTTCTTT	CASSQGPTGGYTEAFF
TRBV7-9	TRBJ2-1	TRBD2	once	TGTGCCAGCAGCCCCCTGGGGGCTAGCGGGACAGACAATGAGCAGTTCTTC	CASSPLGASGTDNEQFF
TRBV27	TRBJ2-5	TRBD1	once	TGTGCCAGCAGTTTCGGTACAGGGGGTTCGCAAGAGACCCAGTACTTC	CASSFGTGGSQETQYF
TRBV5-1	TRBJ2-3	.	.	TGCGCCAGCAGATTGTCCCTTGTGGATACGCAGTATTTT	CASRLSLVDTQYF
TRBV3-1/TRBV3-2	TRBJ1-4	.	.	TGTGCCAGCAGCCAAGAAGGAGGTTCTAATGAAAAACTGTTTTTT	CASSQEGGSNEKLFF
TRBV11-3	TRBJ2-7	.	.	TGTGCCAGCAGCTACCCGGGTGCGAGCTCCTACGAGCAGTACTTC	CASSYPGASSYEQYF
TRBV7-9	TRBJ2-4	TRBD2	.	TGTGCCAGCAGCTTGGGCAGCCTAGCGGATGGGGCCAAAAACATTCAGTACTTC	CASSLGSLADGAKNIQYF
TRBV13	TRBJ1-5	.	.	TGTGCCAGCACCAAAGGTGGCAGGGTTAATCAGCCCCAGCATTTT	CASTKGGRVNQPQHF
TRBV11-3	TRBJ2-7	TRBD2	.	TGTGCCAGCAGCCTCTCTAGCGGAGCCTACTACGAGCAGTACTTC	CASSLSSGAYYEQYF
TRBV6-5	TRBJ1-5	TRBD1	once	TGTGCCAGCATGAGGACAGGGGTGAGCAATCAGCCCCAGCATTTT	CASMRTGVSNQPQHF
TRBV9	TRBJ2-2	.	once	TGTGCCAGCAGCGCCAGCGTTAACACCGGGGAGCTGTTTTTT	CASSASVNTGELFF
TRBV3-1/TRBV3-2	TRBJ1-2	.	many	TGTGCCAGCAGCCAAGATGTCAGGGCCCACGGCTACACCTTC	CASSQDVRAHGYTF
TRBV18	TRBJ2-3	TRBD2	.	TGTGCCAGCTCACCAAGGACTAGCGGGAGCACAGATACGCAGTATTTT	CASSPRTSGSTDTQYF
TRBV6-6	TRBJ2-4	TRBD1	once	TGTGCCAGCAGTCGGAAACGAGGGACAGTCGGAAACATTCAGTACTTC	CASSRKRGTVGNIQYF
TRBV10-1	TRBJ2-7	TRBD1	once	TGCGCCAGCAGTGAGGAAACAGGGGGCAATCGGTCCTACGAGCAGTACTTC	CASSEETGGNRSYEQYF
TRBV5-5	TRBJ2-3	TRBD2	once	TGTGCCAGCAGCCCAAAGCGGGAAGAAGATACGCAGTATTTT	CASSPKREEDTQYF
TRBV15	TRBJ1-1	.	.	TGTGCCACCAGCAGACCACGGACAATGAACACTGAAGCTTTCTTT	CATSRPRTMNTEAFF
TRBV30	TRBJ2-3	.	.	TGTGCCTGGAGTGAATCAAGCCCCCATACGCAGTATTTT	CAWSESSPHTQYF
TRBV12-5	TRBJ2-6	.	.	TGTGCTAGTGGTTTGGTATTGTGGAGCTCTGGGGCCAACGTCCTGACTTTC	CASGLVLWSSGANVLTF
TRBV28	TRBJ2-2	.	once	TGTGCCAGCAGTTTATACAGGGTGAGGGGCGGGGAGCTGTTTTTT	CASSLYRVRGGELFF
TRBV4-1	TRBJ1-3	.	.	TGCGCCAGCAGCCAACGGACAAGAGGAGGAAACACCATATATTTT	CASSQRTRGGNTIYF
TRBV3-1/TRBV3-2	TRBJ1-2	.	.	TGTGCCAGCAGTAGTGTGTCCTATGGCTACACCTTC	CASSSVSYGYTF
TRBV12-5	TRBJ2-3	TRBD1	.	TGTGCTAGTGGTCCTGGACAGGTCACAGATACGCAGTATTTT	CASGPGQVTDTQYF
TRBV7-9	TRBJ1-4	TRBD1	.	TGTGCCACCTCGACAGGGGATGAAAAACTGTTTTTT	CATSTGDEKLFF
TRBV20-1	TRBJ2-1	TRBD2	.	TGCAGTGCTAGTCGGGGGGGGAATGAGCAGTTCTTC	CSASRGGNEQFF
TRBV2	TRBJ1-2	.	.	TGTGCCAGCAAGCGTGTGGGCTATGGCTACACCTTC	CASKRVGYGYTF
TRBV7-8	TRBJ2-7	TRBD2	.	TGTGCCAGCAGTCCACACGGGGGGGAGCAGTACTTC	CASSPHGGEQYF
TRBV2	TRBJ1-1	.	.	TGTGCCAGCAGAATAGGACCGACTATGAACACTGAAGCTTTCTTT	CASRIGPTMNTEAFF
TRBV19	TRBJ2-1	TRBD2	.	TGTGCCAGTAGTCCCGGGGAAGCGGGAGGGTCCTACAATGAGCAGTTCTTC	CASSPGEAGGSYNEQFF
TRBV19	TRBJ1-1	TRBD1	.	TGTGCCAGTTTTTCGGACAGGGTGAACACTGAAGCTTTCTTT	CASFSDRVNTEAFF
TRBV5-8	TRBJ1-1	TRBD1	.	TGTGCCAGCAGCGACGGACAGGGAAAGGGGACTGAAGCTTTCTTT	CASSDGQGKGTEAFF
TRBV30	TRBJ2-5	.	.	TGTGCCTGGGACAGAGACCAAGAGACCCAGTACTTC	CAWDRDQETQYF
TRBV19	TRBJ1-5	.	.	TGTGCCAGTAGTATAGATTTTGGCAGGCTCGTATCGTCCCAGCATTTT	CASSIDFGRLVSSQHF
TRBV9	TRBJ1-2	.	.	TGTGCCAGCAGCGCCCTGGGGGGAACGGGGGAGGGCTACACCTTC	CASSALGGTGEGYTF
TRBV9	TRBJ2-2	TRBD2	once	TGTGCCAGCAGCGGACGGGGGGGTTCGAACACCGGGGAGCTGTTTTTT	CASSGRGGSNTGELFF
TRBV14	TRBJ2-7	TRBD1	.	TGTGCCAGCAGTAGGACAGGGGGCTCGGGGACCTACGAGCAGTACTTC	CASSRTGGSGTYEQYF
TRBV13	TRBJ2-5	TRBD2	.	TGTGCCAGCAGCTTAGGACTAGCGGGGGGTCAAGAGACCCAGTACTTC	CASSLGLAGGQETQYF
TRBV11-2	TRBJ2-1	TRBD2	.	TGTGCCAGCAGCCCCCGACTAGCGGGGGGTGGGAATGAGCAGTTCTTC	CASSPRLAGGGNEQFF
TRBV6-5	TRBJ2-7	TRBD1	few	TGTGCCAGCAGTAAGCCGGGACAGGTCTCCTACGAGCAGTACTTC	CASSKPGQVSYEQYF
TRBV6-1	TRBJ1-1	TRBD1	.	TGTGCCAGCAGTGAAGCCGACAGGGGTGAAGCTTTCTTT	CASSEADRGEAFF
TRBV19	TRBJ2-3	TRBD2	few	TGTGCCAGTAGTATAGCTAGCGGGGGCACAGATACGCAGTATTTT	CASSIASGGTDTQYF
TRBV6-6	TRBJ2-7	.	.	TGTGCCAGCAGTGAGGACTCGGGGGAGCAGTACTTC	CASSEDSGEQYF
TRBV18	TRBJ1-5	TRBD1	.	TGTGCCAGCTCACGGGACAGGAATCAGCCCCAGCATTTT	CASSRDRNQPQHF
TRBV5-1	TRBJ2-1	TRBD2	.	TGCGCCAGCAGCCAGACTAGCGGGAGTCATGAGCAGTTCTTC	CASSQTSGSHEQFF